The 23 T cell receptor beta chains reported below all come from one sample, sequenced in a study of spatial heterogeneity in lung cancer. TCRdb recomputed calls from the 5' RACE reads with MiXCR, one row per CDR3 protein. Found here are over 50,000 distinct CDR3 sequences, under 7.5% of them singletons; the top ten hold 14% to 15%. Time point: sample taken at primary tumor resection. Here the sequenced sample was PBMCs, taken at surgery. Receptors were obtained from a female donor with early-stage non-small cell lung cancer.

This clonotype is medium-sized. The gene calls are TRBV11-2 and TRBJ2-7; D gene uncertain. Germline-derived CDR1 and CDR2 are SGHAT and FQNNGV. The CDR3 extends over 12 amino acids. V was pared by 4 bases and J by 6 bases, with 10 bases between. The CDR3 reads CASSSGSSEQYF. The CDR3 DNA is TGTGCCAGCAGCTCCGGTTCTTCCGAGCAGTACTTC.

This clonotype was seen more than once but under ten times. CDR3 region: CASRPAGVKETQYF. The CDR3 region has the DNA TGTGCCAGCAGGCCCGCCGGGGTAAAAGAGACCCAGTACTTC. The chain carries TRBV6-5 and TRBJ2-5; possibly TRBD2 for D (5 bases). V was cut by 6 bases and J by 3 bases, with 14 bases left in between. This CDR3 is 14 amino acids long. Per the germline V gene, CDR1 is MNHEY and CDR2 is SVGAGI.

This clonotype was observed at least ten times. The V and J genes are TRBV7-3 and TRBJ1-1, with D uncertain. Germline V lookup: CDR1 SGHTA, CDR2 FQGTGA. Trimming took off 5 bases at V and 5 bases at J, with 12 bases between the two ends. This CDR3 has 13 residues. CDR3 bases: TGTGCCAGCAGCCTCGCTCTTCGAACTGAAGCTTTCTTT. It encodes CASSLALRTEAFF.

This clonotype was observed many times. The V call is TRBV13, the J call TRBJ2-2; D not certain. Between the trimmed V and J ends, which lost 5 bases and 5 bases, there was a span of 3 bases. This CDR3 has 11 residues. From germline, CDR1 is PRHDT and CDR2 FYEKMQ (reference sequence). The chain's CDR3 is CASSRTGELFF. CDR3 nucleotides: TGTGCCAGCAGCAGAACCGGGGAGCTGTTTTTT.

The J gene is TRBJ1-1, the V gene TRBV19; D not resolved. The CDR3 length is 12 residues. Germline V gene lookup returns CDR1 LNHDA and CDR2 SQIVND (reference sequence). Trimming shortened V by 0 bases and J by 11 bases, and 10 bases separated the two germline ends. The CDR3 region is CASSIDARSAFF. The DNA for the CDR3 is TGTGCCAGTAGTATAGACGCTAGATCGGCTTTCTTT.

This clonotype was counted at least ten times. The rearrangement links TRBV10-3 to TRBJ2-1; 8 nucleotides align to TRBD2. The V segment lost 6 bases and the J segment 5 bases; nucleotides outside the gene matches: 12. Germline V gives CDR1 ENHRY, CDR2 SYGVKD. The CDR3 is made up of 16 amino acids. The chain's CDR3 is CAISPRSGRGDNEQFF. The DNA of the CDR3 is TGTGCCATCAGCCCCCGAAGCGGGAGAGGGGACAATGAGCAGTTCTTC.

This clonotype occurred many times. The chain couples TRBV2 to TRBJ2-5; D might be TRBD1 or TRBD2, each matching 5 bases. There are 13 residues in the CDR3. The germline V and J ends were trimmed by 6 bases and 1 base, with 9 bases remaining between them. The V gene's germline CDR1 is SNHLY and CDR2 FYNNEI. CDR3 DNA sequence: TGTGCCAGCAGCCGGGACCTCCAAGAGACCCAGTACTTC. Translated, it gives CASSRDLQETQYF.

The sample holds many counts of this clonotype. The rearrangement joins TRBV7-3 to TRBJ2-1; 7 bases agree with TRBD1. V dropped 0 bases and J dropped 3; count of bases not matched to a gene: 5. This CDR3 comprises 16 residues. Per germline, CDR1 SGHTA and CDR2 FQGTGA. This CDR3 is CASSLTKQGYYNEQFF. DNA for the CDR3: TGTGCCAGCAGCTTAACGAAACAGGGGTACTACAATGAGCAGTTCTTC.

This clonotype was seen only a few times. This chain uses TRBV24-1 with TRBJ2-7; 10 nucleotides match TRBD2. The trim removed 2 bases at V and 3 bases at J, leaving 3 bases unmatched. Looked up from germline, CDR1 is KGHDR and CDR2 is SFDVKD. The CDR3 has 15 residues. This chain's CDR3 is CATSDSGLAIYEQYF. CDR3 in DNA: TGTGCCACCAGTGATTCGGGACTAGCGATCTACGAGCAGTACTTC.

This clonotype was counted ten times or more. The rearrangement joins TRBV7-2 to TRBJ2-5; D gene unclear. Germline lookup yields CDR1 SGHTA and CDR2 FQGNSA. V lost 2 bases to trimming and J lost 1 base, with 5 bases between them. CDR3 length equals 13 residues. CDR3 amino acids: CASSLPFQETQYF. CDR3 DNA sequence: TGTGCCAGCAGCTTACCCTTCCAAGAGACCCAGTACTTC.

This clonotype was picked up many times. The chain is built from TRBV28 and TRBJ1-2; 9 positions agree with TRBD1. This CDR3 has 12 residues. Germline CDR1 and CDR2: MDHEN and SYDVKM. After removal of 10 bases from V and 9 bases from J, the junction contained 9 bases not matched to a gene. In nucleotides, the CDR3 is TGTGCCACCTCAGGACAGGGGTTGCGCTACACCTTC. Its protein product is CATSGQGLRYTF.

This clonotype has a count of ten or more. This rearrangement joins TRBV28 to TRBJ2-1; TRBD1 matches 8 bases. Germline CDR1 MDHEN, CDR2 SYDVKM. With V trimmed by 2 bases and J by 12 bases, 6 bases remained unmatched. The CDR3 length is 13 residues. CDR3 amino acids: CASSLGTGIGQFF. CDR3 DNA sequence: TGTGCCAGCAGTTTAGGGACAGGTATCGGGCAGTTCTTC.

The chain uses TRBV3-1 and TRBJ2-7; TRBD1 matches 8 bases. CDR3 length equals 16 residues. After removal of 0 bases from V and 5 bases from J, the junction contained 9 bases not matched to a gene. Germline V gives CDR1 LGHDT, CDR2 YNNKEL (reference sequence). CDR3 bases: TGTGCCAGCAGCCAAGAAAGGGGACAGGTTATCAACGAGCAGTACTTC. Its protein is CASSQERGQVINEQYF.

Ten or more counts support this clonotype. This chain connects TRBV7-6 to TRBJ2-5, with D tentatively TRBD2 (6 bases). V was trimmed by 8 bases and J by 4 bases, leaving 17 bases between them. The CDR3 totals 14 residues. Germline CDR1 reads SGHVS; CDR2 reads FNYEAQ. DNA of the CDR3: TGTGCCAGCGGGCCAGGGATGCGGGGAGAGACCCAGTACTTC. It specifies CASGPGMRGETQYF. The full variable domain, in which reference TRBV7-6 and TRBJ2-5 provide the parts outside the CDR3, is GAGVSQSPRYKVTKRGQDVALRCDPISGHVSLYWYRQALGQGPEFLTYFNYEAQQDKSGLPNDRFSAERPEGSISTLTIQRTEQRDSAMYRCASGPGMRGETQYFGPGTRLLVL.

This clonotype was recorded at least ten times. The chain couples TRBV7-6 to TRBJ1-2; possible D gene TRBD1, 5 bases. CDR3 length equals 15 residues. V was pared by 2 bases and J by 3 bases, with 13 bases between. Germline V gene lookup returns CDR1 SGHVS and CDR2 FNYEAQ. The CDR3 DNA follows: TGTGCCAGCAGCTTAAACCGAGACAGCTACTATGGCTACACCTTC. It encodes CASSLNRDSYYGYTF.

This clonotype was seen many times. J is TRBJ2-2 and V is TRBV7-9; D ambiguous. V was pared by 5 bases and J by 7 bases, with 11 bases between. There are 13 residues in the CDR3. Germline CDR1 SEHNR, CDR2 FQNEAQ (reference sequence). The CDR3 DNA reads TGTGCCAGCAGCCTTATTGGGAACGGGGAGCTGTTTTTT. Translated, it gives CASSLIGNGELFF.

In its sample, this clonotype is medium-sized. The chain combines TRBV2 with TRBJ2-3; perhaps TRBD1 as D (5 bases). Per germline, CDR1 SNHLY and CDR2 FYNNEI. With 9 bases removed from V and 6 bases from J, the gap between germline ends came to 10 bases. The CDR3 runs 11 residues. Here the CDR3 reads CASTPGDTQYF. The CDR3 nucleotides are TGTGCCAGTACACCAGGGGATACGCAGTATTTT. Filled out from reference TRBV2 and TRBJ2-3, the complete variable domain reads EPEVTQTPSHQVTQMGQEVILRCVPISNHLYFYWYRQILGQKVEFLVSFYNNEISEKSEIFDDQFSVERPDGSNFTLKIRSTKLEDSAMYFCASTPGDTQYFGPGTRLTVL.

Note on this clonotype: A much larger clone differs by one base, so this may be a read error. The conserved final phenylalanine or tryptophan is absent from the CDR3, which likely points to a read error. The V gene is TRBV5-1, the J gene TRBJ2-3; TRBD1 matches at 7 bases. From germline, CDR1 is SGHRS and CDR2 YFSETQ. The CDR3 loop spans 14 amino acids. V shed 0 bases and J 5 bases; nucleotides not matched to a gene: 3. CDR3 in amino acids: CASSLAGGIDTQYL. In DNA, the CDR3 is TGCGCCAGCAGCTTGGCAGGGGGAATAGATACGCAGTATCTT.

Concerning this clonotype itself: The junction departs from germline at one end; a sequencing error may be responsible. The V call is TRBV30, the J call TRBJ1-1; D gene uncertain. Per germline, CDR1 GTSNPN and CDR2 SVGIG (reference sequence). The CDR3 totals 13 residues. The CDR3 loop reads CAWSEMRSTEAFF. The CDR3 region has the DNA TGTGCCTGGAGTGAAATGCGGAGTACTGAAGCTTTCTTC. Based on the CDR3 plus reference TRBV30 and TRBJ1-1, the full variable domain is SQTIHQWPATLVQPVGSPLSLECTVEGTSNPNLYWYRQAAGRGLQLLFYSVGIGQISSEVPQNLSASRPQDRQFILSSKKLLLSDSGFYLCAWSEMRSTEAFFGQGTRLTVV.

This clonotype is medium-sized by share. The genes are TRBV6-6 and TRBJ2-3, with TRBD2 matching over 11 bases. With 5 bases clipped from V and 2 bases from J, the junction kept 6 bases outside the gene matches. The germline V gene has CDR1 MNHNY and CDR2 SVGAGI (reference sequence). This CDR3 contains 16 residues. CDR3 nucleotide sequence: TGTGCCAGCAGTCCATGGGGACTAGCGGCCACAGATACGCAGTATTTT. Its protein product is CASSPWGLAATDTQYF.

The J gene is TRBJ1-4, the V gene TRBV4-1, with 8 positions matching TRBD1. Germline V gives CDR1 MGHRA, CDR2 YSYEKL. J was trimmed by 3 bases and V by 3 bases; bases with no gene match: 3. The CDR3 totals 15 residues. The CDR3 sequence: CASSQAQGANEKLFF. The CDR3 region has the DNA TGCGCCAGCAGCCAGGCACAGGGGGCTAATGAAAAACTGTTTTTT.

This clonotype has at least ten counts. This chain connects TRBV28 to TRBJ1-5, with 11 nucleotides matching TRBD1. Germline V gene lookup returns CDR1 MDHEN and CDR2 SYDVKM. J was trimmed by 5 bases and V by 4 bases; bases with no gene match: 13. CDR3 length equals 18 residues. Here the CDR3 DNA reads TGTGCCAGCAGTTCCGGGACAGGGGGTTTCGGGGAGGATCAGCCCCAGCATTTT. It encodes CASSSGTGGFGEDQPQHF.

At least ten counts were recorded for this clonotype. The V and J genes are TRBV7-9 and TRBJ1-2; D gene uncertain. This CDR3 contains 15 residues. Germline V gene data show CDR1 as SEHNR and CDR2 as FQNEAQ (reference sequence). V was pared by 2 bases and J by 1 base, with 11 bases between. The CDR3 loop is CASSLSVALNYGYTF. CDR3 DNA: TGTGCCAGCAGCTTATCAGTAGCGCTTAACTATGGCTACACCTTC.